The clone carrying this T cell receptor (beta chain) came up once. TCRdb keeps only in-frame clones here, not all; method: immunoSEQ multiplex PCR. The table records 120,000 or so clones, 80% to 90% of them present only once. The V gene's germline CDR1 is LGHDT and CDR2 YNNKEL (reference sequence). The CDR3 runs 12 residues. The germline V and J ends were trimmed by 6 bases and 0 bases, with 5 bases remaining between them. The source of the sample is a study of control samples from healthy donors and cancer patients. The sample consisted of blood. The source is a middle-aged man in good health. V is TRBV3-1 (or the pseudogene TRBV3-2) and J is TRBJ1-1; D ambiguous. The CDR3 loop is CASRDMNTEAFF. CDR3 coding DNA: TGTGCCAGCAGGGATATGAACACTGAAGCTTTCTTT.